The entry that follows covers one TCR beta chain sequence. Produced via immunoSEQ multiplex PCR; TCRdb's table is partial and in-frame only. The data show about 84,000 clones, nearly 98% seen once. Trimming removed 5 bases at V and 4 bases at J, with 11 bases between. The germline V gene has CDR1 MNHEY and CDR2 SVGAGI. The CDR3 runs to 13 residues. The sample is drawn from a study of technical replicates of blood from a few donors. The sample was T cells isolated from PBMCs. The V gene is TRBV6-5, the J gene TRBJ1-2; D unclear. This TCR came from a human donor in good health. CDR3 loop: CASSGPTGYGYTF. In DNA form, the CDR3 reads TGTGCCAGCAGTGGGCCGACCGGCTATGGCTACACCTTC.